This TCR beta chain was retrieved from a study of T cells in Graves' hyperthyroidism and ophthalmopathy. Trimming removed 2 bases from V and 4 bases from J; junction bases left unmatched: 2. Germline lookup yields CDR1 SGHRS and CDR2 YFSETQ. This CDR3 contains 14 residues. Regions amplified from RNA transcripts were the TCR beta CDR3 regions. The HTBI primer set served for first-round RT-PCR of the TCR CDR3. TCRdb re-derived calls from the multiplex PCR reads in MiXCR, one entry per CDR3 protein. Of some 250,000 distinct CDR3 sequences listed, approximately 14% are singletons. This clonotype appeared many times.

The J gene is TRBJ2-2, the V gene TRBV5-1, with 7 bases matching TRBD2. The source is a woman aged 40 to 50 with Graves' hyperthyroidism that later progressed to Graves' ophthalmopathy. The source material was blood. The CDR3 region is CASSFPSGTGELFF. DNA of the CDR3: TGCGCCAGCAGCTTTCCTAGCGGCACCGGGGAGCTGTTTTTT.